The 31 T cell receptor beta chains below come from one sample, sequenced in a study of tumor-infiltrating lymphocytes in primary liver carcinoma. It was from around 18-30 mg of unsorted bulk tissue that RNA and DNA were co-extracted. A constant-region primer served to make TCR beta cDNA from roughly 480 ng total RNA. Three nested multiplex PCR rounds, a slightly modified ARM-PCR method, built the TCR beta libraries. A C-beta reverse primer was combined with TRBV1-TRBV30 forward primers in the first two PCR rounds, and each round had approximately 10 cycles. MiXCR, run by TCRdb on the multiplex PCR reads, gives a single entry per CDR3 protein. Of roughly 200,000 distinct CDR3 sequences in the sample, roughly 80% were seen once. Sample: tumor tissue from primary liver carcinoma. These receptors were collected from a man in his forties or fifties with primary liver carcinoma and hepatitis B virus infection.

As regards this clonotype: It is likely a read error, because the conserved phenylalanine at the end of the CDR3 is missing. The genes are TRBV29-1 and TRBJ1-3; D gene uncertain. The V gene's germline CDR1 is SQVTM and CDR2 ANQGSEA. The CDR3 contains 15 residues. The V end lost 7 bases, the J end lost 3 bases, and 19 bases lay between the germline ends. This CDR3 reads CSADTCSSGGNTIYY. The CDR3 DNA follows: TGCAGCGCTGATACGTGCTCTTCGGGTGGAAACACCATATATTAT.

To note about this clonotype: The junction departs from the called germline gene at one end, perhaps through a read error. This chain joins TRBV30 and TRBJ1-6; D gene ambiguous. Germline CDR1 reads GTSNPN; CDR2 reads SVGIG (reference sequence). This CDR3 region has 14 residues. The CDR3 sequence: CAWSVQEGDSPLLF. The CDR3 bases are TGTGCCTGGAGTGTACAAGAGGGCGATTCACCCCTCCTCTTT. The variable domain in full, with the rest retrieved from reference TRBV30 and TRBJ1-6, is SQTIHQWPATLVQPVGSPLSLECTVEGTSNPNLYWYRQAAGRGLQLLFYSVGIGQISSEVPQNLSASRPQDRQFILSSKKLLLSDSGFYLCAWSVQEGDSPLLFGNGTRLTVT.

About this clonotype: An end of the junction differs from the germline gene, which may be a read error. The chain carries TRBV5-1 and TRBJ2-7; D may be TRBD1 (5 bases). CDR3 length: 15 residues. The V gene's germline CDR1 is SGHRS and CDR2 YFSETQ. CDR3 sequence reads: CASILALGQGGEQYF. The CDR3 coding sequence is TGCGCCAGCATCTTGGCCTTAGGCCAGGGTGGAGAGCAGTACTTC.

With regard to this clonotype: Compared with germline, one end of the junction differs, possibly owing to a read error. This chain joins TRBV11-2 and TRBJ2-7; 11 bases agree with TRBD2. CDR3 length: 20 amino acids. CDR1 is SGHAT, CDR2 FQNNGV, per germline. CDR3 DNA sequence: TGTGCCAGGAGCTTGAGGGAGGGGAGGACTAGCGGGCTCAGCTCCTATGAGCTGTACTTC. Translating gives CARSLREGRTSGLSSYELYF.

As concerns this clonotype: The conserved phenylalanine or tryptophan is not found at the CDR3 terminus, so this likely reflects a read error. The rearrangement uses TRBV4-2 and TRBJ2-1; a weak D match, TRBD2 (6 bases). The CDR3 is 16 residues long. V lost 3 bases and J lost 1, with 13 bases in between. Germline CDR1 reads LGHNA; CDR2 reads YNFKEQ. The CDR3 sequence is CASSQVSGLSYNEQFI. CDR3 nucleotide sequence: TGTGCCAGCAGCCAGGTTAGCGGACTGTCCTACAATGAGCAGTTCATC.

As for this clonotype: An end of the junction does not agree with germline; a read error may underlie this. This chain joins TRBV12-3 or TRBV12-4 and TRBJ1-5; D possibly corresponds to TRBD1 (5 bases). The CDR3 contains 15 residues. The CDR3 DNA reads TGTGCCATCAGTTTAGCGGGGGGGATCAATCAGCCCCAGCATTTT. Translated: CAISLAGGINQPQHF.

In the case of this clonotype: Since the CDR3 does not end with the conserved phenylalanine or tryptophan, this likely comes from a read error. The chain links TRBV6-1 to TRBJ1-4; unclear D gene. Trimming took 4 bases from V and 0 from J, leaving 12 bases between them. This CDR3 contains 16 residues. The V gene's germline CDR1 is MNHNS and CDR2 SASEGT. The CDR3 protein is CASSGASLATNEKLFS. The CDR3, as DNA: TGTGCCAGCAGTGGAGCGAGTCTGGCAACTAATGAAAAACTGTTTTCT.

To note about this clonotype: No conserved phenylalanine or tryptophan ends this CDR3, so it is likely a read error. The V call is TRBV6-6, the J call TRBJ1-2; the D gene is possibly TRBD1 (5 bases). V was cut by 4 bases and J by 3 bases, with 12 bases left in between. Germline CDR1 MNHNY, CDR2 SVGAGI (reference sequence). There are 14 residues in the CDR3. CDR3 DNA: TGTGCCAGCAGTTCACGAGGGGTTGACTATGGCTACACCATC. This gives the protein CASSSRGVDYGYTI.

In regard to this clonotype: A much larger clone is a single base away; this may be a read error. The V and J genes are TRBV4-1 and TRBJ2-1, with TRBD2 matching 7 bases. Germline values: CDR1 MGHRA, CDR2 YSYEKL. This CDR3 comprises 13 residues. DNA for the CDR3: TGCGCCAGCAACCAAGGAGATGCGGGAGTGGAGTTCTTC. It specifies CASNQGDAGVEFF.

A remark on this clonotype: Without the conserved terminal phenylalanine or tryptophan, this CDR3 likely stems from a read error. The genes are TRBV29-1 and TRBJ2-1; D is possibly TRBD1 or TRBD2 (5 bases each). The CDR3 has 10 residues. CDR1 and CDR2 from the germline V gene are SQVTM and ANQGSEA. In DNA, the CDR3 is TGTAGCGTTCCTGACAGCGAGCAGTTCTTA. Its translation: CSVPDSEQFL.

About this clonotype itself: Since no conserved phenylalanine or tryptophan closes the CDR3, a read error is the likely cause. The chain joins TRBV6-2 or TRBV6-3 to TRBJ2-7, with TRBD2 matching 7 bases. The germline gives CDR1 MNHEY, CDR2 SVGEGT. The CDR3 totals 15 residues. The CDR3 reads CANSYKPSGSYEQYI. The CDR3 region has the DNA TGTGCCAACAGTTATAAGCCTAGCGGCTCCTACGAACAGTACATC.

On this clonotype itself: This may stem from a read error, because a much larger clone lies one nucleotide away. The J gene is TRBJ2-5, the V gene TRBV5-1; 7 positions match TRBD1. CDR3 size: 14 residues. Germline CDR1 reads SGHRS; CDR2 reads YFSETQ. The CDR3 DNA reads as TGCGCCAGCAGCTTATCCGGGACAGAAGAGACCCGGTACTTC. This gives the protein CASSLSGTEETRYF.

Of note for this clonotype: The missing conserved phenylalanine or tryptophan at the end of this CDR3 makes a read error likely. The chain employs TRBV11-2 and TRBJ2-1, with 11 bases aligning to TRBD2. CDR1 and CDR2 (germline): SGHAT, FQNNGV. The CDR3 is 16 amino acids. The CDR3 region has the DNA TGTGCCTGCAGCACGCTACTAGCGGGAGTCGTCGATGAGCAGTTCCTC. Its translation: CACSTLLAGVVDEQFL.

As concerns this clonotype: An end of the junction does not agree with germline; a read error may underlie this. The V call is TRBV4-3, the J call TRBJ2-1; unclear D gene. From germline, CDR1 is LGHNA and CDR2 YSLEER. The CDR3 length is 15 residues. CDR3: CVSSPRVGSVNKQFF. In DNA, the CDR3 is TGCGTCAGCAGCCCAAGGGTGGGGTCGGTTAATAAGCAGTTCTTC.

Comments on this clonotype: One junction end does not reproduce the germline sequence, and a read error may be involved. The chain carries TRBV29-1 and TRBJ2-3, with D possibly matching TRBD1 (6 bases). The CDR3 length is 14 residues. Germline CDR1 and CDR2: SQVTM and ANQGSEA. CDR3 sequence (DNA): TGCAGAGTTTCCGGGGCAGGGGCGTCAGATAAGCAGTATTTT. Residues: CRVSGAGASDKQYF.

This clonotype was seen repeatedly, ten times or more. The chain is built from TRBV28 and TRBJ2-1; tentatively, D is TRBD2 (6 bases). Trimming cost V 5 bases and J 2 bases, with 10 bases left between them. CDR3 size: 14 residues. Looked up from germline, CDR1 is MDHEN and CDR2 is SYDVKM. CDR3 bases: TGTGCCAGCAGTCGGGACTTGGCCTACAATGAGCAGTTCTTC. This translates into CASSRDLAYNEQFF.

In the case of this clonotype: This CDR3 is missing its conserved last phenylalanine or tryptophan, likely due to a read error. The DNA is omitted, as the CDR3 cannot be located on it reliably, and the CDR3 follows TCRdb's listing. V and J are TRBV6-1 and TRBJ2-1; no check of the table's D call, TRBD2, against the DNA was made. The CDR3 comprises 15 residues, both ends counted. Germline CDR1 and CDR2: MNHNS and SASEGT. The chain's CDR3 is CASSETSGSSHEQLL.

About this clonotype: Compared with germline, one end of the junction differs, possibly owing to a read error. The chain is built from TRBV6-1 and TRBJ2-2, with 10 bases lining up with TRBD2. In germline, CDR1 is MNHNS, CDR2 SASEGT. CDR3 size: 15 residues. CDR3 sequence: CDSRSGRADGGELFF. In nucleotides, the CDR3 is TGTGACAGCAGGAGCGGGAGGGCCGATGGCGGGGAGTTGTTTTTT.

About this clonotype itself: One end of the junction does not line up with germline, which may come from a read error. V and J are TRBV6-2 or TRBV6-3 and TRBJ1-1, with TRBD1 as a possible D gene (6 bases). The CDR3 is 13 amino acids. The V gene's germline CDR1 is MNHEY and CDR2 SVGEGT. The CDR3 loop is CGSRGQGLADVFF. CDR3 DNA: TGTGGCAGCAGGGGACAAGGGTTGGCTGATGTTTTCTTT.

A word on this clonotype: A much larger clone differs from this one at a single base, so this may be a read error. This chain uses TRBV6-5 with TRBJ2-3; no clear D gene. The V end was cut by 7 bases, the J end by 10 bases, with 30 bases between. Germline loops: CDR1 MNHEY, CDR2 SVGAGI. The CDR3 consists of 17 residues. The CDR3 DNA is TGTGCCAGCACCTCAATCACGCTCGGCCCGGCTGGCATGGCGCAGTATTTT. Protein sequence: CASTSITLGPAGMAQYF.

For this clonotype: A read error may produce the germline difference seen at one junction end. This chain uses TRBV5-4 with TRBJ1-2, with D unclear. Germline V gives CDR1 SGHNT, CDR2 YYREEE (reference sequence). This CDR3 comprises 14 residues. CDR3 region: CASNLIGSSYGYTF. CDR3 nucleotides: TGTGCCAGCAACTTGATTGGATCTTCATATGGCTACACCTTC.

Comments on this clonotype: The junction does not match germline at one end; this may be a read error. The rearrangement uses TRBV11-1 and TRBJ2-4; 10 bases are a match to TRBD2. CDR1 and CDR2 (germline): SGHAT, FQDESV (reference sequence). The CDR3 spans 17 residues. The CDR3 reads CANTFPGTSVTKDIQYF. DNA for the CDR3: TGTGCCAACACCTTTCCCGGGACTAGCGTGACCAAAGACATTCAGTACTTC.

Of note for this clonotype: A read error may produce the germline difference seen at one junction end. The chain recombines TRBV5-4 with TRBJ2-2; a possible D gene is TRBD2 (6 bases). CDR1 is SGHNT, CDR2 YYREEE, per germline (reference sequence). This CDR3 spans 15 amino acids. In nucleotides, the CDR3 is TGTGCAAGCAGCTCGACTAGGGCGAACACCAGGGAGCTGTTTTTT. Translated, it gives CASSSTRANTRELFF.

This chain connects TRBV10-3 to TRBJ2-5, with 7 bases matching TRBD2. The CDR3 has 14 residues. The germline CDR1 and CDR2 sequences are ENHRY and SYGVKD. The CDR3 sequence is CVTVPGLVMETQYF. For the CDR3, the DNA is TGTGTCACCGTGCCAGGACTAGTGATGGAGACCCAGTACTTC.

On this clonotype itself: Since a much larger clone is just one base distant, this may be a read error. Since the CDR3 does not end with the conserved phenylalanine or tryptophan, this likely comes from a read error. This rearrangement joins TRBV10-2 to TRBJ2-3, with D unclear. The V gene's germline CDR1 is WSHSY and CDR2 SAAADI. This CDR3 has 11 residues. V was cut by 6 bases and J by 2 bases, with 3 bases left in between. The CDR3 reads CASSATDTQYS. The DNA of the CDR3 is TGCGCCAGCAGCGCCACAGATACGCAGTATTCT.

This clonotype has only one observation. The J gene is TRBJ2-1, the V gene TRBV6-2 or TRBV6-3, with D perhaps TRBD1 (6 bases). CDR1 and CDR2 from the germline V gene are MNHEY and SVGEGT. The CDR3 contains 15 residues. DNA for the CDR3: TGTATCAGCAGTAACAGGTACAACAGGGAAAATGAGCAGTTCTTC. It specifies CISSNRYNRENEQFF.

With regard to this clonotype: Here the CDR3 omits its conserved ending phenylalanine or tryptophan, so a read error is the likely source. The J gene is TRBJ1-5, the V gene TRBV11-3, with D perhaps matching TRBD1 (5 bases). CDR1 SGHNT and CDR2 YENEEA come from the germline V gene. The CDR3 totals 15 residues. CDR3 DNA sequence: TGTGTCAGCAACTTAGATCTGGGGGTGGCTCAGCCCCAGCATATT. It translates to CVSNLDLGVAQPQHI.

Concerning this clonotype itself: It is likely a read error, because the conserved phenylalanine at the end of the CDR3 is missing. This sequence joins TRBV29-1 and TRBJ1-1; perhaps TRBD1 as D (5 bases). The germline gives CDR1 SQVTM, CDR2 ANQGSEA. The CDR3 runs 15 residues. CDR3 amino acids: CSASGGSAMNSEAFI. In DNA form, the CDR3 reads TGCAGCGCATCGGGGGGGTCGGCTATGAACAGTGAAGCTTTCATT.

On this clonotype itself: One end of the junction is discordant with germline, which a read error may explain. J is TRBJ2-3 and V is TRBV11-1, with D possibly being TRBD1 or TRBD2 (5 bases each). This CDR3 has 19 amino acids. Germline assignment: CDR1 SGHAT and CDR2 FQDESV (reference sequence). This chain's CDR3 is CASSSGGNSVGARTDTQYF. In nucleotides, the CDR3 is TGTGCCAGTAGCTCTGGGGGAAACTCTGTTGGGGCCCGCACAGATACGCAGTATTTT.

J is TRBJ1-4 and V is TRBV6-9; D gene unclear. Germline CDR1 is MNHGY and CDR2 is SVAAGI. V was pared by 6 bases and J by 8 bases, with 13 bases between. CDR3 length: 13 residues. CDR3 in DNA: TGTGCCAGCAGGGAACAGCGAATCGAAAAACTGTTTTTT. Encoded protein: CASREQRIEKLFF.

This clonotype came up once. This is likely a read error, given that the CDR3 carries no conserved phenylalanine or tryptophan at its end. This sequence joins TRBV2 and TRBJ1-5; 10 positions match TRBD1. V lost 6 bases, J lost 9 bases, and 14 bases stayed unmatched. Germline-derived CDR1 and CDR2 are SNHLY and FYNNEI. The CDR3 is 16 amino acids. Here the CDR3 DNA reads TGTGCCAGCAGCAAGCCGGGACAGGGGCCGATCCTGCCCCAGCATCTT. Translation gives CASSKPGQGPILPQHL.